A selection of T cell receptor beta chains follows, all from one sample in a study of T cell repertoires in cytomegalovirus infection. Using its own MiXCR run on the reads, TCRdb lists one record per CDR3 protein. Here the sample spans under 350,000 distinct CDR3 sequences, 20% to 25% being singletons. The antigens of these receptors remain unknown. Sequenced here: cultured PBMCs, sampled from culture after CMV antigen stimulation. These receptors all stem from a human donor in good health (CMV status not recorded). Some clones in this sample may be carry-over from other donors' samples. Both conserved end residues are part of each CDR3.

CDR3 protein: CSTWVTENIQYF; J gene: TRBJ2-4; CDR3 length: 12; V gene: TRBV29-1
CDR3 protein: CASTETGKANYGYTF; J gene: TRBJ1-2; CDR3 length: 15; V gene: TRBV7-9
CDR3 protein: CASRLLTGSGNTIYF; J gene: TRBJ1-3; CDR3 length: 15; V gene: TRBV19
CDR3 protein: CAWAPGQGVLETQYF; J gene: TRBJ2-5; CDR3 length: 15; V gene: TRBV30
CDR3 protein: CASRDLADTQYF; J gene: TRBJ2-3; CDR3 length: 12; V gene: TRBV27
CDR3 protein: CASSLRSYDTEAFF; J gene: TRBJ1-1; CDR3 length: 14; V gene: TRBV5-4
CDR3 protein: CATSSRQGTHPDTQYF; J gene: TRBJ2-3; CDR3 length: 16; V gene: TRBV15
CDR3 protein: CASSIWESGYTF; J gene: TRBJ1-2; CDR3 length: 12; V gene: TRBV19
CDR3 protein: CASKRVATNEKLFF; J gene: TRBJ1-4; CDR3 length: 14; V gene: TRBV7-2
CDR3 protein: CASSQKRSQNTGELFF; J gene: TRBJ2-2; CDR3 length: 16; V gene: TRBV4-1
CDR3 protein: CASSLASGSANTGELFF; J gene: TRBJ2-2; CDR3 length: 17; V gene: TRBV5-1
CDR3 protein: CASSPPGTPSTDTQYF; J gene: TRBJ2-3; CDR3 length: 16; V gene: TRBV18
CDR3 protein: CSLRDTSVGEQFF; J gene: TRBJ2-1; CDR3 length: 13; V gene: TRBV29-1
CDR3 protein: CANIQQGFYGYTF; J gene: TRBJ1-2; CDR3 length: 13; V gene: TRBV6-6
CDR3 protein: CASSLALTGGDGNTIYF; J gene: TRBJ1-3; CDR3 length: 17; V gene: TRBV7-8
CDR3 protein: CASSLPGQGGYTF; J gene: TRBJ1-2; CDR3 length: 13; V gene: TRBV28
CDR3 protein: CATSRAAESNTEAFF; J gene: TRBJ1-1; CDR3 length: 15; V gene: TRBV15
CDR3 protein: CASKRGGNTGELFF; J gene: TRBJ2-2; CDR3 length: 14; V gene: TRBV28
CDR3 protein: CASSPGGSLYNEQFF; J gene: TRBJ2-1; CDR3 length: 15; V gene: TRBV7-2
CDR3 protein: CASSQENAGTQYQETQYF; J gene: TRBJ2-5; CDR3 length: 18; V gene: TRBV4-2
CDR3 protein: CASSYPSGNTGELFF; J gene: TRBJ2-2; CDR3 length: 15; V gene: TRBV6-6
CDR3 protein: CASSQGHLTYEQYF; J gene: TRBJ2-7; CDR3 length: 14; V gene: TRBV6-1
CDR3 protein: CASSPTGQENEKLFF; J gene: TRBJ1-4; CDR3 length: 15; V gene: TRBV7-9
CDR3 protein: CASSLVGHDQETQYF; J gene: TRBJ2-5; CDR3 length: 15; V gene: TRBV5-4
CDR3 protein: CASSQSGLKNIQYF; J gene: TRBJ2-4; CDR3 length: 14; V gene: TRBV23-1
CDR3 protein: CASSYSLSKGLSGNTIYF; J gene: TRBJ1-3; CDR3 length: 18; V gene: TRBV6-5
CDR3 protein: CASSLGGVSPGGNEQFF; J gene: TRBJ2-1; CDR3 length: 17; V gene: TRBV5-1
CDR3 protein: CASSENPDTIYF; J gene: TRBJ1-3; CDR3 length: 12; V gene: TRBV2
CDR3 protein: CASSPLGTGANVLTF; J gene: TRBJ2-6; CDR3 length: 15; V gene: TRBV28
CDR3 protein: CASSFDRAQETQYF; J gene: TRBJ2-5; CDR3 length: 14; V gene: TRBV7-9
CDR3 protein: CASSKTYRTEAFF; J gene: TRBJ1-1; CDR3 length: 13; V gene: TRBV19
CDR3 protein: CASSINRGLTLGANVLTF; J gene: TRBJ2-6; CDR3 length: 18; V gene: TRBV7-6
CDR3 protein: CASSDAGTSSYEQYF; J gene: TRBJ2-7; CDR3 length: 15; V gene: TRBV25-1
CDR3 protein: CASSMVQNYGYTF; J gene: TRBJ1-2; CDR3 length: 13; V gene: TRBV19
CDR3 protein: CASSRDYGTDTQYF; J gene: TRBJ2-3; CDR3 length: 14; V gene: TRBV6-1
CDR3 protein: CASSPTQGRNQPQHF; J gene: TRBJ1-5; CDR3 length: 15; V gene: TRBV12-3/TRBV12-4
CDR3 protein: CASSPRVAGAPEQFF; J gene: TRBJ2-1; CDR3 length: 15; V gene: TRBV5-4